The 16 T cell receptor beta chains presented below share a single source sample, sequenced in a study of regulatory T cells in long-lasting Graves disease. The time point is: newly diagnosed GD, antithyroid drugs for less than 3 months. PBMC-derived RNA was used for the TCR library. HTBI primers from iRepertoire and Arm-PCR of CDR3 regions yielded the TCR beta libraries. Each CDR3 protein is one row after TCRdb ran MiXCR on the multiplex PCR reads. This sample has about 430,000 distinct CDR3 sequences; approximately 16% occur once, and the top ten carry around 7.6%. These sequences were also reported in another study, on T cells in Graves' hyperthyroidism and ophthalmopathy.

Source: peripheral blood mononuclear cells (PBMCs), taken at new diagnosis, from a patient treated with antithyroid drugs. All receptors derive from a woman between 40 and 55 years old with Graves disease.

This clonotype has a handful of counts. The chain uses TRBV18 and TRBJ1-1, with TRBD1 identical over 10 bases. Germline loops: CDR1 KGHSH, CDR2 LQKENI. The ends lost 5 bases at V and 4 bases at J; junction bases unmatched: 10. The CDR3 is 16 residues long. This CDR3 reads CASSWGTGAGGTEAFF. CDR3 bases: TGTGCCAGCTCATGGGGGACAGGGGCCGGGGGCACTGAAGCTTTCTTT.

The V and J genes are TRBV20-1 and TRBJ2-7; the match to TRBD2 covers 10 bases. V lost 6 bases and J lost 4; bases outside the gene matches: 12. Germline loops: CDR1 DFQATT, CDR2 SNEGSKA (reference sequence). The CDR3 runs 15 residues. The CDR3 coding sequence is TGCAGTGCCGCGATCGAGACTAGCGGGCTATACGAGCAGTACTTC. It codes for CSAAIETSGLYEQYF.

A single count supports this clonotype. Possible read error: a much larger clone is one base away. The rearrangement links TRBV10-3 to TRBJ2-2; unclear D gene. The CDR3 contains 17 residues. The germline V gene has CDR1 ENHRY and CDR2 SYGVKD. Trimming stripped 5 bases from V and 0 bases from J, with 16 bases between. CDR3 region: CAISTTPWAANTGELFF. Written as DNA, the CDR3 is TGTGCCATCAGTACTACCCCCTGGGCCGCGAACACCGGGGAGCTGTTTTTT.

This clonotype was detected only a few times. The J gene is TRBJ2-7, the V gene TRBV20-1; 8 bases line up with TRBD2. Germline V gives CDR1 DFQATT, CDR2 SNEGSKA (reference sequence). J gave up 0 bases and V 4 bases, and 11 bases lay outside the gene matches. The CDR3 runs to 16 residues. The CDR3 DNA sequence: TGCAGTGCTAAGGACCCGGGGGGGGCGAGCTCCTACGAGCAGTACTTC. It codes for CSAKDPGGASSYEQYF.

This clonotype was detected ten times or more. The chain recombines TRBV2 with TRBJ2-5; D uncertain. The CDR3 has 14 amino acids. Trimming took off 1 base at V and 5 bases at J, with 11 bases between the two ends. Germline V gene lookup returns CDR1 SNHLY and CDR2 FYNNEI. As DNA, the CDR3 is TGTGCCAGCAGTGAAGTTGCAGGTTGGGAGACCCAGTACTTC. It specifies CASSEVAGWETQYF.

In this sample, this clonotype turned up once. This sequence is one base from a far larger clone and is likely a read error. This sequence joins TRBV7-8 and TRBJ2-3; the D gene is possibly TRBD2 (6 bases). CDR3 length equals 16 residues. CDR1 is SGHVS and CDR2 is FQNEAQ in the germline V gene. The CDR3 nucleotides read TGTGCCATCAGCCCAATGAGGGGAGGTCGAGCAGATACGCAGTATTTT. It specifies CAISPMRGGRADTQYF.

This clonotype was seen at least ten times. This chain links TRBV30 with TRBJ1-1; TRBD1 matches 8 bases. After removal of 2 bases from V and 5 bases from J, the junction contained 7 bases not matched to a gene. The CDR3 is made up of 14 amino acids. Germline CDR1 is GTSNPN and CDR2 is SVGIG (reference sequence). The chain's CDR3 is CAWSIGTGGTEAFF. CDR3 nucleotides: TGTGCCTGGAGTATCGGAACAGGGGGTACTGAAGCTTTCTTT.

This clonotype was seen repeatedly, ten times or more. The rearrangement joins TRBV20-1 to TRBJ1-2, with unresolved D. The CDR3 extends over 12 amino acids. Germline CDR1 is DFQATT and CDR2 is SNEGSKA (reference sequence). Between the trimmed V and J ends, which lost 2 bases and 4 bases, there was a span of 8 bases. The CDR3 is CSARWGAYGYTF. In DNA, the CDR3 is TGCAGTGCTAGATGGGGTGCCTATGGCTACACCTTC.

Concerning this clonotype itself: A far bigger clonotype differs at one base, so this is likely a read error. J is TRBJ2-7 and V is TRBV2, with TRBD2 as a possible D gene (6 bases). Germline V lookup: CDR1 SNHLY, CDR2 FYNNEI. This CDR3 has 16 amino acids. Trimming left V 6 bases short and J 7 bases short, with 25 bases between. Written as DNA, the CDR3 is TGTGCCAGCAGAGCGGGCCGGAATGCCTTCTACAATGAGCAGTACTTC. Its protein is CASRAGRNAFYNEQYF.

This clonotype was seen at least ten times. The chain carries TRBV12-3 or TRBV12-4 and TRBJ1-1; possible D gene TRBD1, 6 bases. V was clipped by 6 bases and J by 8 bases, with 22 bases between them. CDR3 length equals 15 residues. CDR3 in DNA: TGTGCCAGCAGCCCCCCCGGCGCGGGGGGCTCCGAAGCTTTCTTT. Residues: CASSPPGAGGSEAFF.

This chain uses TRBV20-1 with TRBJ2-1; TRBD2 matches at 14 bases. V was clipped by 2 bases and J by 8 bases; unmatched bases: 8. The CDR3 consists of 16 residues. Germline V gene data show CDR1 as DFQATT and CDR2 as SNEGSKA (reference sequence). CDR3: CSARPGTSGSRYEQFF. Here the CDR3 DNA reads TGCAGTGCTAGACCCGGGACTAGCGGGAGTCGTTATGAGCAGTTCTTC.

Many counts were recorded for this clonotype. One end of the junction is discordant with germline, which a read error may explain. DNA of the CDR3: TGTGCTAGCAGCTTAGGGCTAGCGGAAAACAATGAGCAGTTCTTC. Translation: CASSLGLAENNEQFF. The genes are TRBV7-7 and TRBJ2-1; 7 bases match TRBD2. Per germline, CDR1 SSHAT and CDR2 FNYEAQ (reference sequence). The CDR3 has 15 residues.

This clonotype was seen many times. This chain connects TRBV2 to TRBJ2-1, with 7 bases matching TRBD2. Germline values: CDR1 SNHLY, CDR2 FYNNEI. V shed 10 bases and J 0 bases; nucleotides not matched to a gene: 15. This CDR3 is 17 amino acids long. CDR3 sequence: CATLADPNQSSYNEQFF. The CDR3 DNA is TGTGCCACCCTAGCGGACCCCAACCAAAGCTCCTACAATGAGCAGTTCTTC.

This clonotype was counted a single time. This chain connects TRBV29-1 to TRBJ2-7; TRBD1 aligns across 11 bases. V shed 4 bases, J shed 6 bases, and the junction held 11 bases outside the gene matches. This CDR3 is 15 amino acids long. Germline assignment: CDR1 SQVTM and CDR2 ANQGSEA. CDR3 DNA: TGCAGCGTTGTCCCCGGGACAGGGGGTAAAAGCGAGCAGTACTTC. Amino acids: CSVVPGTGGKSEQYF.

This clonotype has at least ten counts. The rearrangement links TRBV5-6 to TRBJ2-3; D possibly corresponds to TRBD1 (5 bases). CDR1 is SGHDT, CDR2 YYEEEE, per germline. The CDR3 spans 15 residues. Trimming took off 3 bases at V and 1 base at J, with 12 bases between the two ends. CDR3: CASSSQGSGTDTQYF. As DNA, the CDR3 is TGTGCCAGCAGCTCTCAGGGTTCCGGCACAGATACGCAGTATTTT.

This clonotype was counted at least ten times. This chain joins TRBV7-8 and TRBJ2-1; TRBD2 aligns across 8 bases. The CDR3 extends over 18 amino acids. V lost 10 bases, J lost 5 bases, and 22 bases stayed unmatched. Germline CDR1 is SGHVS and CDR2 is FQNEAQ. The CDR3 spells CAINPGLASNLRDNEQFF. The DNA for the CDR3 is TGTGCCATCAACCCCGGACTAGCTAGCAATCTCCGGGACAATGAGCAGTTCTTC.